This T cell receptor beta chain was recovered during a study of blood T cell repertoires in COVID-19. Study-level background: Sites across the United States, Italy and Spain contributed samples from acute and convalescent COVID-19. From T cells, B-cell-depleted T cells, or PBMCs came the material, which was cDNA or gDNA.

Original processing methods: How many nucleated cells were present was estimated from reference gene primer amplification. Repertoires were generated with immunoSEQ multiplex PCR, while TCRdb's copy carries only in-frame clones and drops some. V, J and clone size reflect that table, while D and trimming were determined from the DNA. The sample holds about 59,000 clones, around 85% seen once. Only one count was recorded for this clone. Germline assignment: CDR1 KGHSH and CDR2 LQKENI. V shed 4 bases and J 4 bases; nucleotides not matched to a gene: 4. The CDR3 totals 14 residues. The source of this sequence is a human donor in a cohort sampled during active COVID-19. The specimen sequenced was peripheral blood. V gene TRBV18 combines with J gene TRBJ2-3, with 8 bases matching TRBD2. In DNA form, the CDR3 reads TGTGCCAGCTCACAGCGGGAGCGCGCAGATACGCAGTATTTT. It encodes CASSQRERADTQYF.